This T cell receptor beta chain was sequenced during a study of blood T cell repertoires in COVID-19. Study as a whole: T cells, B-cell-depleted T cells, or PBMCs provided the cDNA or gDNA that served as material.

V shed 6 bases and J 8 bases; nucleotides not matched to a gene: 11. The CDR3 runs 15 residues. CDR1 is LNHDA, CDR2 SQIVND, per germline (reference sequence). In the source study's methods: Estimation of nucleated cell counts was performed using reference gene primer amplification. Profiled with immunoSEQ multiplex PCR; TCRdb holds only in-frame clones, not every one. That table supplies the V and J calls and clone size; D and trimming were determined from the DNA. The sample shows approximately 74,000 clones, around nine tenths of them seen only once. The sequencing input was peripheral blood. The TCR sequence derives from a woman aged 60-75 years with acute or convalescent COVID-19. V gene TRBV19 combines with J gene TRBJ2-3, with 10 bases lining up with TRBD1. The CDR3 sequence: CASSLSGQGSSTQYF. DNA for the CDR3: TGTGCCAGTAGCCTTTCGGGACAGGGGTCATCTACGCAGTATTTT.